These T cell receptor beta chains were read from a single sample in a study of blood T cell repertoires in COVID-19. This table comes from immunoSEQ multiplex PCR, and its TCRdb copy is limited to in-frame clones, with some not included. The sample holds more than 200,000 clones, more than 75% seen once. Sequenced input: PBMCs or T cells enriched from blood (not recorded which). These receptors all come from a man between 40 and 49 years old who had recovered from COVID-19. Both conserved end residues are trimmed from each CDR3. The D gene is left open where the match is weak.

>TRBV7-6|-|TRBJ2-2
ASSLDPSSTGELF
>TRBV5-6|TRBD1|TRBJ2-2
ASSRTGGSTGELF
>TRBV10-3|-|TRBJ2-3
ATADRSADTQY
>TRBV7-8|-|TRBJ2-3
ASSLIPPRERDTQY
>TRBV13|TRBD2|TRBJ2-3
ASSTGLAGTDTQY
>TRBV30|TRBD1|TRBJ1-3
AWSRTGGGNTIY
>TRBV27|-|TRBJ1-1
ASRTLDGDTEAF
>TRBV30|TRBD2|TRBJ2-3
AWVSGGTHTDTQY
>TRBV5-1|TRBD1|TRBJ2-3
ASKQGAQDTQY
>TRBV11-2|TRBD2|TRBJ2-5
ASSLELPSGLSTHSETQY
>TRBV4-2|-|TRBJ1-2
ASGAYGYGYT
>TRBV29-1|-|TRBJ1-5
SVSSGSGDEPQH
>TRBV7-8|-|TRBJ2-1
ASSLDPVYNEQF
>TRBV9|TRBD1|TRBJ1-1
ASSAGQGGPEAF
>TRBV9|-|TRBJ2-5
ASSPGQPQETQY
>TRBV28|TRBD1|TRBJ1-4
ASRGAGQANEKLF
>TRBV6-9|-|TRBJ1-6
ASTQGSRNSPLH
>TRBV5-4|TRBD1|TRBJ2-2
ASSQGQGNTGELF
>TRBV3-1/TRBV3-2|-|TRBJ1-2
ASAQDAGGYGYT
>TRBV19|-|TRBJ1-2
ASSIDRGLGYT
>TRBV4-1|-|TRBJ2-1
ASSQGSLVLTYNEQF
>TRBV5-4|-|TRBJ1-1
ASIGRRTEAF
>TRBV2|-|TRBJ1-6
ASSDYSSNSPLH
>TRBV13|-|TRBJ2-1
ASSSQEGMHNEQF